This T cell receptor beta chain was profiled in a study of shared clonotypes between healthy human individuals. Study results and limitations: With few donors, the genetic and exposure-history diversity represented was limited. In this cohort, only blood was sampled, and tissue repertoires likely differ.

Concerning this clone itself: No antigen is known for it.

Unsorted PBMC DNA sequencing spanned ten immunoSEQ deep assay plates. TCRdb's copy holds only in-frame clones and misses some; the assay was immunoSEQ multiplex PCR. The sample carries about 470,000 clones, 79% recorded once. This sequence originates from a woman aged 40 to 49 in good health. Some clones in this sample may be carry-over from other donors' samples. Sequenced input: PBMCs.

The CDR3 DNA is TGTGCCAGCTCACCGGACAGGGGCGGGTTTCGGGCCTATGGCTACACCTTC. Protein sequence: CASSPDRGGFRAYGYTF. This chain links TRBV18 with TRBJ1-2; TRBD1 aligns across 9 bases. This CDR3 spans 17 amino acids. V gave up 3 bases and J gave up 4 bases; unmatched junction bases: 12. The germline CDR1 and CDR2 sequences are KGHSH and LQKENI.